Sequencing of this TCR beta chain was carried out in a study of CD8 T cells in ankylosing spondylitis. Study-level points and caveats: What seemed typical of ankylosing spondylitis blood was a TCR beta motif built from eight highly homologous variants. CD8+ disease-linked clones were present at relatively low frequencies in blood.

Libraries for TCR beta were made by quantitative 5'-RACE with molecular barcodes. TCRdb called the 5' RACE reads again in MiXCR, with one record for every CDR3 protein. The data show some 330,000 distinct CDR3 sequences, 7.5% to 9% seen once. There are many counts of this clonotype. Its cognate antigen is unknown. The CDR3 covers 15 residues. Germline V gene sequence: CDR1 SEHNR, CDR2 FQNEAQ (reference sequence). Trimming removed 5 bases at V and 2 bases at J, with 14 bases between. The receptor was isolated from a male donor with ankylosing spondylitis. The chain employs TRBV7-9 and TRBJ2-3, with unresolved D. The sequenced sample consisted of blood, either unsorted or a sorted T cell fraction (not recorded which). CDR3 loop: CASSDGGRSTDTQYF. The CDR3, as DNA: TGTGCCAGCAGCGACGGTGGACGGTCCACAGATACGCAGTATTTT.